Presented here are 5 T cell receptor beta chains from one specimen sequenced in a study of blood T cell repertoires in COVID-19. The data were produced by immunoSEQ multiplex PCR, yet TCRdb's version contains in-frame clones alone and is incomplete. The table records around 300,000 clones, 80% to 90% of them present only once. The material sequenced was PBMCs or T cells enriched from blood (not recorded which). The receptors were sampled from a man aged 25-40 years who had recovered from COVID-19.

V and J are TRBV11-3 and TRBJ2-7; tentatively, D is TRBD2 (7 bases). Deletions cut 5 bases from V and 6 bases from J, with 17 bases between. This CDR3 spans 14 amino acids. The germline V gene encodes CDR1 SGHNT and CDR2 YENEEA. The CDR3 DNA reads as TGTGCCAGCAGCCCGGGGGGCAGGGTAAGCGAGCAGTACTTC. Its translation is CASSPGGRVSEQYF. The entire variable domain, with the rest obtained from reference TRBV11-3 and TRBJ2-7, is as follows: EAGVVQSPRYKIIEKKQPVAFWCNPISGHNTLYWYLQNLGQGPELLIRYENEEAVDDSQLPKDRFSAERLKGVDSTLKIQPAELGDSAVYLCASSPGGRVSEQYFGPGTRLTVT.

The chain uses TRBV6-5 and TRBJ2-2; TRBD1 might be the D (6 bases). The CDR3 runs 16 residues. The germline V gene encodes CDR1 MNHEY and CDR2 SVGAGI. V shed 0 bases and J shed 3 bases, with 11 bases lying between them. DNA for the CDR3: TGTGCCAGCAGTTACTCGGTAACAGGGTACACCGGGGAGCTGTTTTTT. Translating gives CASSYSVTGYTGELFF.

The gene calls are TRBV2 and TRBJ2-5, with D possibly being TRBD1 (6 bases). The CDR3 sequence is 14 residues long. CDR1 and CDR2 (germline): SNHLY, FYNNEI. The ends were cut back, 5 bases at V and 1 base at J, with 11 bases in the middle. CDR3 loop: CASSFDRFQETQYF. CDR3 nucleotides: TGTGCCAGCAGTTTTGACAGGTTCCAAGAGACCCAGTACTTC.

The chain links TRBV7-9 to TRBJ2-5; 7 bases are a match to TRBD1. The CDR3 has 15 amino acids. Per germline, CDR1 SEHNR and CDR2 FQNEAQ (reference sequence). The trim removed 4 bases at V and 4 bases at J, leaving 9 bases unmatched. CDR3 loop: CASSSNRDSLETQYF. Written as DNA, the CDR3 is TGTGCCAGCAGCTCAAACCGGGACAGTTTAGAGACCCAGTACTTC.

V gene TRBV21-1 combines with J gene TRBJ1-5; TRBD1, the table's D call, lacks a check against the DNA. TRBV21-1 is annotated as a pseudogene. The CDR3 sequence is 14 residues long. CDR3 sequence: CAAPAGGGNQPQHF. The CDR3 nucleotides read TGTGCCGCCCCGGCAGGGGGTGGCAATCAGCCCCAGCATTTT.